This entry is about one T cell receptor beta chain. As yet, its antigen is unknown. These data originate in a study of response to subunit inactivated influenza vaccine. General study results and limits: Few new T cells, the authors suggested, are recruited by each seasonal influenza vaccination.

CDR3 length equals 15 residues. CDR1 is SGHVS, CDR2 FNYEAQ, per germline. V was cut by 1 base and J by 0 bases, with 10 bases left in between. TCRdb itself ran the RT-PCR reads through MiXCR, one entry per CDR3 protein. The data contain 500,000 to 600,000 distinct CDR3 sequences, less than 15% of them singletons. The sample in question was PBMCs from blood, obtained approximately 12 days after vaccination. This chain uses TRBV7-6 with TRBJ2-7; maybe TRBD2 (5 bases). The sequence came from a man aged 45 to 65 who received an inactivated influenza vaccine. The CDR3 is CASSLVLGSSYEQYF. CDR3 DNA: TGTGCCAGCAGCTTAGTTCTGGGGAGCTCCTACGAGCAGTACTTC.